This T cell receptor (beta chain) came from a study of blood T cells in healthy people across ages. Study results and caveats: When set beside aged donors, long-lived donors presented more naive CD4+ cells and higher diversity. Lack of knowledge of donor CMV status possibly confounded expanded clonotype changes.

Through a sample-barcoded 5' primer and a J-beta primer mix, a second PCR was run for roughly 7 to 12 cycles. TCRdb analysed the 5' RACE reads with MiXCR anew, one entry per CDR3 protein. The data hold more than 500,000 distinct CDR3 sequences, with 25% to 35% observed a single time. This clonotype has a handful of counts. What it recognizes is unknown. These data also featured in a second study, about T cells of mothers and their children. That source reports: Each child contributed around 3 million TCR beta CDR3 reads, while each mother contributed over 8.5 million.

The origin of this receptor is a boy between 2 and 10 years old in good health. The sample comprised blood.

The CDR3 DNA is TGTGCCAGCAGCGACTATAGCGGGAGAGGGAATGAGCAGTTCTTC. Its translation is CASSDYSGRGNEQFF. The genes are TRBV6-5 and TRBJ2-5; the match to TRBD2 covers 9 bases. The better agreement between TRBJ2-1 and the DNA end casts doubt on the J call. This CDR3 is built from 15 residues. Per germline, CDR1 MNHEY and CDR2 SVGAGI.